This T cell receptor beta chain was retrieved from a study of CD8+ T cells in alopecia areata. Trimming shortened V by 6 bases and J by 2 bases, and 10 bases separated the two germline ends. Looked up from germline, CDR1 is SGHAT and CDR2 is FQDESV (reference sequence). This CDR3 has 13 amino acids. Extracted RNA was reverse transcribed into cDNA, the sequencing template. The repertoire was sequenced with immunoSEQ multiplex PCR; TCRdb's copy has only in-frame clones and lacks some. This table has over 50,000 clones, 40% to 50% appearing once. V usage is TRBV11-1 and J usage is TRBJ2-5; perhaps TRBD2 as D (5 bases). The sequence derives from a human donor with alopecia areata. Here the sequenced sample was CD8+ T cells sorted from blood, taken at week 0. The CDR3 DNA is TGTGCCAGCAGGCTGCTAGCACAAGAGACCCAGTACTTC. It translates to CASRLLAQETQYF.